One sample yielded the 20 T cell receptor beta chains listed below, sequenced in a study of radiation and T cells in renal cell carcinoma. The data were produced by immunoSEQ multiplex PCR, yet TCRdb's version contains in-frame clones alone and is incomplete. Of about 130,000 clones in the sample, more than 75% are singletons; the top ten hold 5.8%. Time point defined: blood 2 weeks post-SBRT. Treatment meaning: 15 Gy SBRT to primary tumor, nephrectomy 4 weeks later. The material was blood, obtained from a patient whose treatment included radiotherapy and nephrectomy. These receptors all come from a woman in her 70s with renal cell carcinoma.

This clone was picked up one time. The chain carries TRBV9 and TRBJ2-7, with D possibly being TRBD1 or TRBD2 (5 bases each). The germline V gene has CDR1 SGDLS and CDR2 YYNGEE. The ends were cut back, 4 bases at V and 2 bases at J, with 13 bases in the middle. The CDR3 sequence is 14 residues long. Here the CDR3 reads CASSPVGDTYEQYF. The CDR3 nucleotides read TGTGCCAGCAGCCCAGTGGGGGATACCTACGAGCAGTACTTC. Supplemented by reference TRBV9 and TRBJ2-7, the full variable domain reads DSGVTQTPKHLITATGQRVTLRCSPRSGDLSVYWYQQSLDQGLQFLIQYYNGEERAKGNILERFSAQQFPDLHSELNLSSLELGDSALYFCASSPVGDTYEQYFGPGTRLTVT.

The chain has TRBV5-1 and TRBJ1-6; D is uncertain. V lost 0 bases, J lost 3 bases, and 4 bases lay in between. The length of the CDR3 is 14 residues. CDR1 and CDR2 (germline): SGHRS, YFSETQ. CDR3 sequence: CASSLDSYNSPLHF. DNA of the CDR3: TGCGCCAGCAGCTTGGACAGCTATAATTCACCCCTCCACTTT. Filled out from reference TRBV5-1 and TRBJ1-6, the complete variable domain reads KAGVTQTPRYLIKTRGQQVTLSCSPISGHRSVSWYQQTPGQGLQFLFEYFSETQRNKGNFPGRFSGRQFSNSRSEMNVSTLELGDSALYLCASSLDSYNSPLHFGNGTRLTVT.

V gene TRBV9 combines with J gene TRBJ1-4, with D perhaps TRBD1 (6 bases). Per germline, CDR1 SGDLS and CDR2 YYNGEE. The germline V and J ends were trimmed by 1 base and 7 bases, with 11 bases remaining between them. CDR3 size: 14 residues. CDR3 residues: CASSVLGAPEKLFF. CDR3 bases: TGTGCCAGCAGCGTATTGGGGGCGCCTGAAAAACTGTTTTTT.

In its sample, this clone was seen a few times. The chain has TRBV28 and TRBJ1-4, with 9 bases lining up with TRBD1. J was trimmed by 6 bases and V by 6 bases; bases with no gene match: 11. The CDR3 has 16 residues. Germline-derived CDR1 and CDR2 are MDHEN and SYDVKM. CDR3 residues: CASSISTGGAYEKLFF. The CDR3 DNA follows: TGTGCCAGCAGCATATCAACAGGGGGCGCATATGAAAAACTGTTTTTT.

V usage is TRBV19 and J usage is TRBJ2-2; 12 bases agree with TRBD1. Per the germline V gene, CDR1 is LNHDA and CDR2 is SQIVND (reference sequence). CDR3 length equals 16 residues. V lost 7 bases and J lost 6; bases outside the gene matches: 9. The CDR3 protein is CASNPKGTGGSGELFF. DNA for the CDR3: TGTGCCAGTAATCCTAAAGGGACAGGGGGCTCCGGGGAGCTGTTTTTT.

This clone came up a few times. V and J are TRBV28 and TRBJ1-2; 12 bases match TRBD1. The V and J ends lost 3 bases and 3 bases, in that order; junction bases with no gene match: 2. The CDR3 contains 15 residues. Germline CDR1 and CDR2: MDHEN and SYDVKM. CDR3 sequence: CASSLGQGAHYGYTF. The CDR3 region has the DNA TGTGCCAGCAGTTTGGGACAGGGGGCACACTATGGCTACACCTTC.

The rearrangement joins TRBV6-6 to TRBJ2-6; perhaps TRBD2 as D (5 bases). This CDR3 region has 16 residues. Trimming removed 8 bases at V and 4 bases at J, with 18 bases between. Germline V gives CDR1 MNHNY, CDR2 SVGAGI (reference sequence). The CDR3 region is CASGKYEGSGANVLTF. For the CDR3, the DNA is TGTGCCAGCGGTAAATATGAGGGATCGGGGGCCAACGTCCTGACTTTC.

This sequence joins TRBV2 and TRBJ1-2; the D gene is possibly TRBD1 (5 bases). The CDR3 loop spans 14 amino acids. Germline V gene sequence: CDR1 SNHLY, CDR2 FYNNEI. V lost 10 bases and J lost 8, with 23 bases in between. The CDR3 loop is CAIAVGGSGWGYTF. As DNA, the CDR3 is TGTGCCATCGCAGTTGGGGGGTCCGGCTGGGGCTACACCTTC. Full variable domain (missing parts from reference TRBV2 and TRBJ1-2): EPEVTQTPSHQVTQMGQEVILRCVPISNHLYFYWYRQILGQKVEFLVSFYNNEISEKSEIFDDQFSVERPDGSNFTLKIRSTKLEDSAMYFCAIAVGGSGWGYTFGSGTRLTVV.

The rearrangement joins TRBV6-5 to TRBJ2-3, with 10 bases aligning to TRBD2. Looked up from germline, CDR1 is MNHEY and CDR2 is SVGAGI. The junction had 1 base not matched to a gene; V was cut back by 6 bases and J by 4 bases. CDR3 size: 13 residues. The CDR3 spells CASRAGGPDTQYF. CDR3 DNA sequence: TGTGCCAGCAGAGCGGGGGGGCCAGATACGCAGTATTTT.

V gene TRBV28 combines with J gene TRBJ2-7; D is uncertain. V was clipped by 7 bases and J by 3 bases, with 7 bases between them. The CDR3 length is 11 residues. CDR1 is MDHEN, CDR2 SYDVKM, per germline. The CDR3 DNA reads TGTGCCAGCATGAGCCGCTACGAGCAGTACTTC. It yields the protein CASMSRYEQYF. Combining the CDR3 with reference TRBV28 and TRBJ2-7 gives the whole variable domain DVKVTQSSRYLVKRTGEKVFLECVQDMDHENMFWYRQDPGLGLRLIYFSYDVKMKEKGDIPEGYSVSREKKERFSLILESASTNQTSMYLCASMSRYEQYFGPGTRLTVT.

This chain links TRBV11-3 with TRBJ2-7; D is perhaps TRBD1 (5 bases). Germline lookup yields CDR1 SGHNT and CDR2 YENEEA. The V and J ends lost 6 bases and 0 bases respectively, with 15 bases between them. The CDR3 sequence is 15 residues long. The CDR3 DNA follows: TGTGCCAGCAGATATGACAGATCCCTCTCCTACGAGCAGTACTTC. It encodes CASRYDRSLSYEQYF.

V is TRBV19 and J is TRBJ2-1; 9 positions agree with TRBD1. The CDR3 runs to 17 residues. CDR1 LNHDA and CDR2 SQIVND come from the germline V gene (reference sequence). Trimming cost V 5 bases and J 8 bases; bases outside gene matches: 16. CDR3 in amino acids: CASSAFPGTGSRYEQFF. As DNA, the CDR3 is TGTGCCAGTAGTGCCTTCCCCGGGACAGGGTCTCGCTATGAGCAGTTCTTC.

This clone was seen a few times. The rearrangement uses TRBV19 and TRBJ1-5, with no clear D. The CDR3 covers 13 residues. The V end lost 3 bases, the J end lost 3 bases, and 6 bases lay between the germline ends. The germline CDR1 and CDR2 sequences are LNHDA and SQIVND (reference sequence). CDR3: CASSMDLNQPQHF. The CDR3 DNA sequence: TGTGCCAGTAGTATGGACCTCAATCAGCCCCAGCATTTT. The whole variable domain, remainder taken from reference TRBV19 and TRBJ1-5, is DGGITQSPKYLFRKEGQNVTLSCEQNLNHDAMYWYRQDPGQGLRLIYYSQIVNDFQKGDIAEGYSVSREKKESFPLTVTSAQKNPTAFYLCASSMDLNQPQHFGDGTRLSIL.

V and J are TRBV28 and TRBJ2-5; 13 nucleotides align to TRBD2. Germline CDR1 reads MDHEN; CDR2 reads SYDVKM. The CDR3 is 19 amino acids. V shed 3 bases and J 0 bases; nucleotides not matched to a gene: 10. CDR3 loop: CASSFDRTSGGSYQETQYF. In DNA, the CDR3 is TGTGCCAGCAGTTTCGATCGGACTAGCGGGGGCTCTTACCAAGAGACCCAGTACTTC. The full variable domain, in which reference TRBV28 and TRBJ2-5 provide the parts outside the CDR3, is DVKVTQSSRYLVKRTGEKVFLECVQDMDHENMFWYRQDPGLGLRLIYFSYDVKMKEKGDIPEGYSVSREKKERFSLILESASTNQTSMYLCASSFDRTSGGSYQETQYFGPGTRLLVL.

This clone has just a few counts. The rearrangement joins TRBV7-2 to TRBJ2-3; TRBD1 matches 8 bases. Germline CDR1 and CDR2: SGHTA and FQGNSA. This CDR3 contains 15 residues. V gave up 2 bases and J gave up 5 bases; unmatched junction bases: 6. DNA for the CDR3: TGTGCCAGCAGCTTACAGGGGGCCGGGGGAGATACGCAGTATTTT. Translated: CASSLQGAGGDTQYF. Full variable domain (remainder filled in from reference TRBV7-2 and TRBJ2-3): GAGVSQSPSNKVTEKGKDVELRCDPISGHTALYWYRQSLGQGLEFLIYFQGNSAPDKSGLPSDRFSAERTGGSVSTLTIQRTQQEDSAVYLCASSLQGAGGDTQYFGPGTRLTVL.

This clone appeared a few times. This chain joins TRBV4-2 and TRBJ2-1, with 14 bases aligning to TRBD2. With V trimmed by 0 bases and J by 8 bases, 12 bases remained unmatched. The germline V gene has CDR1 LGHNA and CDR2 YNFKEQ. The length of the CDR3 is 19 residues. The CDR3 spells CASSQDHGTSGSSVHEQFF. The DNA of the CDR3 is TGTGCCAGCAGCCAAGATCACGGGACTAGCGGGAGTTCCGTCCATGAGCAGTTCTTC.

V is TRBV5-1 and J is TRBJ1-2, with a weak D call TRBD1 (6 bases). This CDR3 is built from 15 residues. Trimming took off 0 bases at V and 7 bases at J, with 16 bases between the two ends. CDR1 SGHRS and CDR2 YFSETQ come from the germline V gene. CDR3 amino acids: CASSLAGGAQIGYTF. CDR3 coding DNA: TGCGCCAGCAGCTTGGCCGGGGGGGCGCAGATTGGCTACACCTTC.

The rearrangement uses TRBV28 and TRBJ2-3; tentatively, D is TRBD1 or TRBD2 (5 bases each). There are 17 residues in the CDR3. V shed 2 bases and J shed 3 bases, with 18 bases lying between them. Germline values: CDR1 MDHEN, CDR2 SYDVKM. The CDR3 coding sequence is TGTGCCAGCAGTTTACTTCAAAGGGACCTCCGAACAGATACGCAGTATTTT. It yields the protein CASSLLQRDLRTDTQYF.

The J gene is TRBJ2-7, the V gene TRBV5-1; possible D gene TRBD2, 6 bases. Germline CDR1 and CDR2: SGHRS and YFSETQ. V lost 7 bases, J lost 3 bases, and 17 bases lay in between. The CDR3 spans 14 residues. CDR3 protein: CASGGDPLGYEQYF. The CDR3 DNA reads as TGCGCCAGCGGAGGGGACCCCCTGGGCTACGAGCAGTACTTC.

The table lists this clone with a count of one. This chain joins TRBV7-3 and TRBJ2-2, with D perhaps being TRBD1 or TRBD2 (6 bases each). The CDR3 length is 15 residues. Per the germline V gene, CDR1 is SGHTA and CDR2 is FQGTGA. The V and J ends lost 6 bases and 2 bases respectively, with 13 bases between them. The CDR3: CASSLRGGNTGELFF. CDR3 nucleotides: TGTGCCAGCAGTCTCAGGGGAGGAAACACCGGGGAGCTGTTTTTT.